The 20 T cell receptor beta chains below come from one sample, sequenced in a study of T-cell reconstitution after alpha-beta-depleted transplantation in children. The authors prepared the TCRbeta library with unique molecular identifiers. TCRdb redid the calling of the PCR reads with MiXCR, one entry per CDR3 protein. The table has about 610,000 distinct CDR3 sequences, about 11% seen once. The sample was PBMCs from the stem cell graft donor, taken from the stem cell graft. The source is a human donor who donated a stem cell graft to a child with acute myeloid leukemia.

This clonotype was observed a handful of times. The CDR3 DNA reads TGTGCCAGCAGTGCCGGACTGAACTATGGCTACACCTTC. Translated: CASSAGLNYGYTF. The rearrangement joins TRBV28 to TRBJ1-2; D not certain. The length of the CDR3 is 13 residues. Germline CDR1 reads MDHEN; CDR2 reads SYDVKM. V was trimmed by 5 bases and J by 2 bases, leaving 9 bases between them.

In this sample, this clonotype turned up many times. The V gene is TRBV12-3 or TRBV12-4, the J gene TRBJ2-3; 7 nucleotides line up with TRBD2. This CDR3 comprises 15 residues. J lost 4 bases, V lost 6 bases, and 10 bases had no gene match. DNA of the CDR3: TGTGCCAGCAGAACGGAAGGGAGGGCCTCAGATACGCAGTATTTT. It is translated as CASRTEGRASDTQYF.

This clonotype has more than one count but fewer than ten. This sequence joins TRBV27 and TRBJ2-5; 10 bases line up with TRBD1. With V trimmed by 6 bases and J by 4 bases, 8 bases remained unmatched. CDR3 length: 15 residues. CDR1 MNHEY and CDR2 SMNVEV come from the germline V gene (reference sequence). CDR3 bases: TGTGCCAGCAGACCGACAGGGGGCGAGGGAGAGACCCAGTACTTC. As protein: CASRPTGGEGETQYF.

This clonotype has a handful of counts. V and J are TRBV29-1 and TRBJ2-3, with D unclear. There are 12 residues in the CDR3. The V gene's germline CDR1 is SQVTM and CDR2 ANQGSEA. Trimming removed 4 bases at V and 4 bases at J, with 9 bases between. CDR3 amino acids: CSVVDGADTQYF. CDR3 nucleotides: TGCAGCGTTGTCGATGGGGCAGATACGCAGTATTTT.

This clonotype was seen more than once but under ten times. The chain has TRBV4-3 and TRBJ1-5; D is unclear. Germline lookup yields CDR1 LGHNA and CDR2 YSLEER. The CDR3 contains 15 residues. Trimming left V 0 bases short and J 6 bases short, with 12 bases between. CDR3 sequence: CASSQEAAWVQPQHF. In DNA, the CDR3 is TGCGCCAGCAGCCAAGAGGCAGCGTGGGTTCAGCCCCAGCATTTT.

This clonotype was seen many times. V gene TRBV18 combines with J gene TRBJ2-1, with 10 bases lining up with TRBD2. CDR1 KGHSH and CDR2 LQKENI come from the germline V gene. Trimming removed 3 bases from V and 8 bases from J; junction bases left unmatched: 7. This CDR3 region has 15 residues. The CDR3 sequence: CASSPSSGSAYEQFF. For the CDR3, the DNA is TGTGCCAGCTCACCTTCTAGCGGGAGTGCCTATGAGCAGTTCTTC.

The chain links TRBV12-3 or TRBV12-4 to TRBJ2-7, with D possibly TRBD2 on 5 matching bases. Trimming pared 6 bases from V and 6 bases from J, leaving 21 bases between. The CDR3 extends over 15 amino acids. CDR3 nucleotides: TGTGCCAGCAGCCCGACGGGCATCGAACGGGGCGAGCAGTACTTC. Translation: CASSPTGIERGEQYF.

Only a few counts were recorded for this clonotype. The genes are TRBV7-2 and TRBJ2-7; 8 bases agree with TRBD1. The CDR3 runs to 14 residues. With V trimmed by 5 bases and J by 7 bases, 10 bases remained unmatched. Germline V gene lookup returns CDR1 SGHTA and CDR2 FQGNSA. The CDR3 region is CASSPGQGAREQYF. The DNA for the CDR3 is TGTGCCAGCAGCCCTGGGCAGGGGGCGCGAGAGCAGTACTTC.

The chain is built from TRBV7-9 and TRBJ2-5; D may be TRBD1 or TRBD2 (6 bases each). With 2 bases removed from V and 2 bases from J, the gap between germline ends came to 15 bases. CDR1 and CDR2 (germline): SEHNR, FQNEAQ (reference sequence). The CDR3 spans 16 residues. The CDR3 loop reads CASSLLAGTGQETQYF. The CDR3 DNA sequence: TGTGCCAGCAGCTTATTGGCGGGAACAGGGCAAGAGACCCAGTACTTC.

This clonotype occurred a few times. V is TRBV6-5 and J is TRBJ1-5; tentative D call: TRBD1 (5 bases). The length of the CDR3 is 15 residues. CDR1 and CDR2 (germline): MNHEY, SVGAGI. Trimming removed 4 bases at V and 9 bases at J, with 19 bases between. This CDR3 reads CASSSTEPGTGPQHF. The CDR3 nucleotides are TGTGCCAGCAGTTCAACTGAGCCCGGGACCGGGCCCCAGCATTTT.

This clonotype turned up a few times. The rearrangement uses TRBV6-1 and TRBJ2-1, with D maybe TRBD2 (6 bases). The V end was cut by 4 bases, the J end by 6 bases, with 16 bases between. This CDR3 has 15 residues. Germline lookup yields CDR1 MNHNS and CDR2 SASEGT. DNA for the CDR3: TGTGCCAGCAGTGCCCCCAATGCGGGATTCAATGAGCAGTTCTTC. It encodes CASSAPNAGFNEQFF.

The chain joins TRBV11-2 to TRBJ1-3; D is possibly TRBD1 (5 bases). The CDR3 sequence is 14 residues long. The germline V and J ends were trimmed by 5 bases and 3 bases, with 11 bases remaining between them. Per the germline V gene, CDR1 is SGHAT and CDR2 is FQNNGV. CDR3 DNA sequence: TGTGCCAGCAGCGCCAACAGGAATGGAAACACCATATATTTT. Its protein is CASSANRNGNTIYF.

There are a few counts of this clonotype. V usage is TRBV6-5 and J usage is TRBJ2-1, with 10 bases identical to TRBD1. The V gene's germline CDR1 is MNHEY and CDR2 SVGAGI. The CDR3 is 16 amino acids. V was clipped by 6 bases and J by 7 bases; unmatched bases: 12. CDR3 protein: CASSNPRQGARNEQFF. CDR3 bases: TGTGCCAGCAGCAATCCCCGACAGGGGGCAAGGAATGAGCAGTTCTTC.

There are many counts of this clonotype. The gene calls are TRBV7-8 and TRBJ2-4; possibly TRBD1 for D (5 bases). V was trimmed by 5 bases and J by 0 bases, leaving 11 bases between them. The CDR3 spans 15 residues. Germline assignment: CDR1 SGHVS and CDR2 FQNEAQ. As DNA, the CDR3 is TGTGCCAGCAGCAAGACAGCACTAGCCAAAAACATTCAGTACTTC. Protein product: CASSKTALAKNIQYF.

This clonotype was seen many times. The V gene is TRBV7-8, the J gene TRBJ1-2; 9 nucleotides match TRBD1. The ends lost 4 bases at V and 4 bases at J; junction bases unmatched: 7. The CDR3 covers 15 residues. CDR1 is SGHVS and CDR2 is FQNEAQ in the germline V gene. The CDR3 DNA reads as TGTGCCAGCAGCTATGGGACAGGGTACGCCTATGGCTACACCTTC. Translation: CASSYGTGYAYGYTF.

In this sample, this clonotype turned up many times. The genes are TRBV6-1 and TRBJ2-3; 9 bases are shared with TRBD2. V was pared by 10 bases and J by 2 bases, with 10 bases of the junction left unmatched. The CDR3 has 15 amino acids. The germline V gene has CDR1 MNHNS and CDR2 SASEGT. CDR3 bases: TGTGCCACCCACCAAGCGGGAGGAAACACAGATACGCAGTATTTT. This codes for CATHQAGGNTDTQYF.

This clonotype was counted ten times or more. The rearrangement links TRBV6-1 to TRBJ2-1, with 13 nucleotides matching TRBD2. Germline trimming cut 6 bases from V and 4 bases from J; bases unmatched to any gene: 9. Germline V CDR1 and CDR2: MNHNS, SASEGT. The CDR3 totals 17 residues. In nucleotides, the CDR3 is TGTGCCAGCAGCCGTCCGGGACTAGCGGGGAAATACAATGAGCAGTTCTTC. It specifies CASSRPGLAGKYNEQFF.

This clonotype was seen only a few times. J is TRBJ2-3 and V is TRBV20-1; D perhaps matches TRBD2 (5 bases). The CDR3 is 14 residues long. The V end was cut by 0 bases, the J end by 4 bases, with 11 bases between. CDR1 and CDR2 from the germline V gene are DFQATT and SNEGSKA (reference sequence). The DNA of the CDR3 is TGCAGTGCTAGAGACCCCAGCGGTTCAGATACGCAGTATTTT. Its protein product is CSARDPSGSDTQYF.

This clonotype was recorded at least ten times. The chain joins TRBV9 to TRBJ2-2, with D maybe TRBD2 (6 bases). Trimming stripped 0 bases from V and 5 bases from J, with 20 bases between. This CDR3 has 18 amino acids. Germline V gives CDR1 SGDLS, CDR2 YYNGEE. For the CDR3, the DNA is TGTGCCAGCAGCGTAGGGAGGGACTTAAATTTGAGGACCGGGGAGCTGTTTTTT. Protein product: CASSVGRDLNLRTGELFF.

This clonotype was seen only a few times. The CDR3 nucleotides read TGTGCCAGCAGCTTAGCGTTGAGTGTAGAGACCCAGTACTTC. Encoded protein: CASSLALSVETQYF. The genes are TRBV7-8 and TRBJ2-5; unclear D gene. The CDR3 has 14 amino acids. The germline gives CDR1 SGHVS, CDR2 FQNEAQ. Trimming took off 0 bases at V and 4 bases at J, with 9 bases between the two ends.